Listed here are 20 T cell receptor beta chains from one sample, sequenced in a study of a mutant IDH1 vaccine in newly diagnosed glioma. The time point here: week 47, end of study. In the vaccine, a single dose held 300 ug of the mutant IDH1 20-mer peptide, along with topical imiquimod. The assay was immunoSEQ multiplex PCR, and TCRdb's table has in-frame clones only and misses some. The sample yields tens of thousands of clones, approximately 89% seen once. Their antigens remain unidentified. Sequenced material: PBMCs, taken from a glioma patient whose treatment included an IDH1 peptide vaccine. Receptors were obtained from a man aged 35-49 years with glioma.

The chain carries TRBV7-3 and TRBJ2-2, with D hard to call. V gave up 2 bases and J gave up 3 bases, with 1 base separating them. The germline CDR1 and CDR2 sequences are SGHTA and FQGTGA. The CDR3 is 12 residues long. DNA of the CDR3: TGTGCCAGCAGCTTAGACACCGGGGAGCTGTTTTTT. Its translation is CASSLDTGELFF.

In the case of this clone: The junction does not match germline at one end; this may be a read error. The chain couples TRBV6-5 to TRBJ1-2; D is unclear. CDR1 and CDR2 from the germline V gene are MNHEY and SVGAGI. This CDR3 spans 12 amino acids. CDR3 nucleotides: TGTGCCAGCAGTTACTCGGGAGCAGATGCTACTTTC. Its translation: CASSYSGADATF.

The chain links TRBV10-3 to TRBJ1-2, with D uncertain. Looked up from germline, CDR1 is ENHRY and CDR2 is SYGVKD. The CDR3 covers 13 residues. Between the trimmed V and J ends, which lost 4 bases and 3 bases, there was a span of 9 bases. The CDR3 DNA reads TGTGCCATCAGTGTCCGGGTAGACTATGGCTACACCTTC. It is translated as CAISVRVDYGYTF.

The chain carries TRBV11-3 and TRBJ2-1; tentatively, D is TRBD2 (5 bases). Germline V gives CDR1 SGHNT, CDR2 YENEEA. V lost 5 bases and J lost 7, with 18 bases in between. The CDR3 runs 15 residues. The CDR3 loop reads CASSPSGGVGNEQFF. The CDR3 DNA is TGTGCCAGCAGCCCCAGCGGTGGTGTTGGGAATGAGCAGTTCTTC.

Written as DNA, the CDR3 is TGTGCCATCAGTGAGTCGGGGACTAACGGCGGAAAACTGTTTTTT. This gives the protein CAISESGTNGGKLFF. This chain connects TRBV10-3 to TRBJ1-4, with a tentative D call TRBD1 (5 bases). Trimming took 0 bases from V and 10 from J, leaving 15 bases between them. The germline CDR1 and CDR2 sequences are ENHRY and SYGVKD. The CDR3 has 15 residues.

The chain employs TRBV5-4 and TRBJ1-1; D is unresolved. Trimming stripped 2 bases from V and 1 base from J, with 9 bases between. The CDR3 is 14 amino acids. Germline assignment: CDR1 SGHNT and CDR2 YYREEE (reference sequence). CDR3 sequence reads: CASSFSIGNTEAFF. The CDR3 DNA reads as TGTGCCAGCAGCTTTTCGATAGGGAACACTGAAGCTTTCTTT.

This chain links TRBV6-6 with TRBJ1-1; TRBD1 aligns across 7 bases. Trimming cost V 2 bases and J 5 bases; bases outside gene matches: 11. This CDR3 region has 16 residues. Germline V gives CDR1 MNHNY, CDR2 SVGAGI (reference sequence). As DNA, the CDR3 is TGTGCCAGCAGTTACGGGACAGACGAACATAGTACTGAAGCTTTCTTT. Its translation is CASSYGTDEHSTEAFF.

The J gene is TRBJ1-2, the V gene TRBV28, with unresolved D. V was clipped by 9 bases and J by 2 bases, with 13 bases between them. The germline CDR1 and CDR2 sequences are MDHEN and SYDVKM. CDR3 size: 13 residues. The CDR3: CASPYLPNYGYTF. CDR3 in DNA: TGTGCCAGTCCATACCTACCGAACTATGGCTACACCTTC.

The chain employs TRBV7-2 and TRBJ1-1, with unresolved D. The CDR3 loop spans 14 amino acids. V lost 5 bases and J lost 0, with 10 bases in between. Germline-derived CDR1 and CDR2 are SGHTA and FQGNSA. The CDR3 DNA sequence: TGTGCCAGCAGCCCACTAGGAATGAACACTGAAGCTTTCTTT. Encoded protein: CASSPLGMNTEAFF.

This rearrangement joins TRBV29-1 to TRBJ1-4; the D gene is possibly TRBD1 (5 bases). The CDR3 consists of 13 residues. Germline V gene lookup returns CDR1 SQVTM and CDR2 ANQGSEA. Trimming cost V 4 bases and J 6 bases, with 12 bases left between them. This chain's CDR3 is CSVAVTADEKLFF. CDR3 nucleotide sequence: TGCAGCGTTGCGGTGACAGCCGATGAAAAACTGTTTTTT. Looking up the rest from reference TRBV29-1 and TRBJ1-4 gives the full variable domain: SAVISQKPSRDICQRGTSLTIQCQVDSQVTMMFWYRQQPGQSLTLIATANQGSEATYESGFVIDKFPISRPNLTFSTLTVSNMSPEDSSIYLCSVAVTADEKLFFGSGTQLSVL.

This chain links TRBV5-1 with TRBJ2-1; D is possibly TRBD1 (6 bases). The CDR3 contains 13 residues. Trimming cost V 0 bases and J 7 bases, with 8 bases left between them. Germline V lookup: CDR1 SGHRS, CDR2 YFSETQ. CDR3 bases: TGCGCCAGCAGCTTGGACAGGGTGAATGAGCAGTTCTTC. Amino acids: CASSLDRVNEQFF. The variable domain in full, completed from reference TRBV5-1 and TRBJ2-1, reads KAGVTQTPRYLIKTRGQQVTLSCSPISGHRSVSWYQQTPGQGLQFLFEYFSETQRNKGNFPGRFSGRQFSNSRSEMNVSTLELGDSALYLCASSLDRVNEQFFGPGTRLTVL.

The chain has TRBV19 and TRBJ1-3; D unclear. CDR1 is LNHDA and CDR2 is SQIVND in the germline V gene (reference sequence). The CDR3 runs to 13 residues. V shed 4 bases and J shed 2 bases, with 6 bases lying between them. CDR3 DNA: TGTGCCAGTAGTACCGGGGCTGGAAACACCATATATTTT. This translates into CASSTGAGNTIYF.

The chain combines TRBV13 with TRBJ1-4; TRBD1 might be the D (6 bases). V was shortened by 4 bases and J by 9 bases, with 9 bases between the two germline ends. CDR3 size: 12 residues. Per germline, CDR1 PRHDT and CDR2 FYEKMQ (reference sequence). DNA for the CDR3: TGTGCCAGCAGCTCCACAGGGAAAAAACTGTTTTTT. As protein: CASSSTGKKLFF. Filled out from reference TRBV13 and TRBJ1-4, the complete variable domain reads AAGVIQSPRHLIKEKRETATLKCYPIPRHDTVYWYQQGPGQDPQFLISFYEKMQSDKGSIPDRFSAQQFSDYHSELNMSSLELGDSALYFCASSSTGKKLFFGSGTQLSVL.

The chain employs TRBV30 and TRBJ2-1, with D perhaps assigned TRBD1 or TRBD2 (5 bases each). The length of the CDR3 is 13 residues. V lost 3 bases and J lost 10, with 16 bases in between. Germline V lookup: CDR1 GTSNPN, CDR2 SVGIG (reference sequence). The CDR3 loop is CAWSRTPQGEQFF. DNA of the CDR3: TGTGCCTGGAGCCGGACTCCCCAGGGCGAGCAGTTCTTC.

V is TRBV11-2 and J is TRBJ1-4; TRBD1 might be the D (5 bases). The CDR3 has 14 residues. Trimming took off 5 bases at V and 3 bases at J, with 10 bases between the two ends. The germline gives CDR1 SGHAT, CDR2 FQNNGV. CDR3 loop: CASSHQGANEKLFF. CDR3 in DNA: TGTGCCAGCAGCCACCAAGGGGCTAATGAAAAACTGTTTTTT.

The chain is built from TRBV5-4 and TRBJ2-7, with D unresolved. Trimming left V 5 bases short and J 2 bases short, with 11 bases between. The CDR3 runs 13 residues. Germline V lookup: CDR1 SGHNT, CDR2 YYREEE (reference sequence). Here the CDR3 reads CASSYNGAYEQYV. The CDR3 nucleotides read TGTGCCAGCAGTTATAACGGTGCCTACGAGCAGTACGTC.

This chain uses TRBV6-5 with TRBJ1-1, with D unclear. This CDR3 region has 13 residues. The V gene lost 6 bases and the J gene lost 0 bases, with 8 bases spanning the gap. Germline-derived CDR1 and CDR2 are MNHEY and SVGAGI. CDR3 loop: CASRDGVNTEAFF. Here the CDR3 DNA reads TGTGCCAGCAGGGACGGGGTGAACACTGAAGCTTTCTTT.

V usage is TRBV9 and J usage is TRBJ1-2; 9 bases agree with TRBD1. V lost 6 bases, J lost 1 base, and 10 bases stayed unmatched. Germline CDR1 and CDR2: SGDLS and YYNGEE. The CDR3 runs to 16 residues. The CDR3 loop is CASTQGQGNFNYGYTF. CDR3 DNA: TGTGCCAGCACCCAGGGACAGGGAAATTTTAACTATGGCTACACCTTC.

The chain employs TRBV4-3 and TRBJ1-5; the D is unclear. V was trimmed by 0 bases and J by 8 bases, leaving 8 bases between them. This CDR3 has 13 amino acids. Germline CDR1 and CDR2: LGHNA and YSLEER. The CDR3 reads CASSQEGWEPQHF. CDR3 in DNA: TGCGCCAGCAGCCAAGAGGGGTGGGAGCCCCAGCATTTT.

V and J are TRBV19 and TRBJ2-3; D is ambiguous. The CDR3 length is 18 residues. The germline V gene encodes CDR1 LNHDA and CDR2 SQIVND (reference sequence). V was shortened by 0 bases and J by 0 bases, with 16 bases between the two germline ends. The CDR3 reads CASSIDLRTVSSTDTQYF. In DNA form, the CDR3 reads TGTGCCAGTAGTATAGATCTTAGGACGGTGTCTAGCACAGATACGCAGTATTTT.